The source of this T cell receptor (beta chain) is a study of blood T cell repertoires in COVID-19. As processed by the authors: Amplification from reference gene primers served as the basis for estimated nucleated cell counts. The data were produced by immunoSEQ multiplex PCR, yet TCRdb's version contains in-frame clones alone and is incomplete. D and trimming come from the DNA, and the V and J calls and clone size come from that table. The data hold around 160,000 clones, with approximately 83% observed a single time. CDR1 and CDR2 (germline): MNHEY, SVGAGI. The CDR3 length is 16 residues. Trimming took 3 bases from V and 1 from J; bases not matched to a gene: 9.

The chain has TRBV6-5 and TRBJ2-7; 7 nucleotides align to TRBD1. Sequences were obtained from peripheral blood. This receptor was obtained from a woman between 55 and 75 years old with COVID-19, enrolled during active disease. DNA for the CDR3: TGTGCCAGCAGTTATGGTTTACAGGGGCGTTCCTACGAGCAGTACTTC. The encoded protein is CASSYGLQGRSYEQYF.